This T cell receptor beta chain was profiled in a study of CD8+CD57+ T cells in acquired aplastic anemia. Profiling that covered TCR beta VDJ and CDR3 relied on genomic DNA as its template. TCRdb re-called the reads through MiXCR, storing one row per CDR3 protein. The sample lists about 200,000 distinct CDR3 sequences; 50% to 70% were seen once. This clonotype was seen ten or more times. The junction had 6 bases not matched to a gene; V was cut back by 5 bases and J by 6 bases. CDR3 length equals 14 residues. Patients who underwent sequencing had shown CD8+CD57+ cell expansion by flow cytometry. The J gene is TRBJ2-2, the V gene TRBV12-3 or TRBV12-4; 7 bases line up with TRBD2. Sequencing input: sorted CD4+, CD8+, or CD8+CD57+ T cells (not recorded which) from PBMCs. This TCR was recovered from a human donor with aplastic anemia. The CDR3 here is CASSRFAGAGELFF. In DNA, the CDR3 is TGTGCCAGCAGTCGTTTTGCGGGAGCCGGGGAGCTGTTTTTT.